The 31 T cell receptor beta chains given below trace back to one sample, sequenced in a study of shared T cell receptors in the human thymus. The method was immunoSEQ multiplex PCR; TCRdb's version includes in-frame clones alone and lacks a portion of them. The sample yields 600,000 or so clones, more than 70% seen once. The same data also contributed to another study, on human thymus T cells.

Sequences were obtained from thymocytes. The receptors were gathered from a boy younger than two with a congenital heart defect.

V is TRBV30 and J is TRBJ2-6, with 8 positions matching TRBD1. The germline V gene has CDR1 GTSNPN and CDR2 SVGIG (reference sequence). V gave up 2 bases and J gave up 2 bases; unmatched junction bases: 11. This CDR3 comprises 18 residues. The CDR3 bases are TGTGCCTGGAGTTCCCTGGACAGGGTACCTCCTGGGGCCAACGTCCTGACTTTC. Translation gives CAWSSLDRVPPGANVLTF.

The chain links TRBV11-2 to TRBJ1-4; D gene uncertain. With 3 bases removed from V and 6 bases from J, the gap between germline ends came to 11 bases. Looked up from germline, CDR1 is SGHAT and CDR2 is FQNNGV. CDR3 length: 14 residues. The CDR3 sequence is CASSLGASYEKLFF. The CDR3 bases are TGTGCCAGCAGCTTGGGAGCTTCCTATGAAAAACTGTTTTTT. Together with reference TRBV11-2 and TRBJ1-4, the CDR3 gives the full variable domain: EAGVAQSPRYKIIEKRQSVAFWCNPISGHATLYWYQQILGQGPKLLIQFQNNGVVDDSQLPKDRFSAERLKGVDSTLKIQPAKLEDSAVYLCASSLGASYEKLFFGSGTQLSVL.

The gene calls are TRBV27 and TRBJ1-5; tentative D call: TRBD1 (5 bases). Trimming removed 5 bases at V and 0 bases at J, with 8 bases between. Per germline, CDR1 MNHEY and CDR2 SMNVEV (reference sequence). This CDR3 is 14 amino acids long. In DNA form, the CDR3 reads TGTGCCAGCAGTATCAGGGATAGCAATCAGCCCCAGCATTTT. Encoded protein: CASSIRDSNQPQHF.

The J gene is TRBJ1-1, the V gene TRBV6-6; D is perhaps TRBD1 (6 bases). The V gene's germline CDR1 is MNHNY and CDR2 SVGAGI (reference sequence). Trimming removed 7 bases from V and 11 bases from J, with 14 bases in between. The length of the CDR3 is 11 residues. The DNA for the CDR3 is TGTGCCAGCATCTACAGGGTTGAGGCTTTCTTT. It is translated as CASIYRVEAFF.

The rearrangement joins TRBV19 to TRBJ2-3; the D gene is possibly TRBD2 (6 bases). Trimming removed 3 bases from V and 5 bases from J, with 15 bases in between. Per the germline V gene, CDR1 is LNHDA and CDR2 is SQIVND (reference sequence). The CDR3 totals 15 residues. CDR3 bases: TGTGCCAGTAGTATGGACGGGACTCGAGGAGATACGCAGTATTTT. Residues: CASSMDGTRGDTQYF.

The chain recombines TRBV7-8 with TRBJ1-1, with TRBD1 as a possible D gene (5 bases). V dropped 5 bases and J dropped 4 bases, with 29 bases sitting between them. The length of the CDR3 is 19 residues. Germline V lookup: CDR1 SGHVS, CDR2 FQNEAQ. As DNA, the CDR3 is TGTGCCAGCAGCCGTTCCCAACCGTCCATCAGGGAAGTTTCCACTGAAGCTTTCTTT. It is translated as CASSRSQPSIREVSTEAFF.

V and J are TRBV5-4 and TRBJ1-1; 7 bases match TRBD1. V gave up 0 bases and J gave up 6 bases; unmatched junction bases: 8. Germline V gene sequence: CDR1 SGHNT, CDR2 YYREEE (reference sequence). CDR3 length equals 15 residues. The CDR3 region is CASSLEGGGRAEAFF. Written as DNA, the CDR3 is TGTGCCAGCAGCTTGGAAGGAGGGGGCAGGGCTGAAGCTTTCTTT.

The chain has TRBV28 and TRBJ1-5, with D unresolved. The V and J ends lost 2 bases and 4 bases respectively, with 12 bases between them. CDR3 length: 15 amino acids. Germline V gene data show CDR1 as MDHEN and CDR2 as SYDVKM. The CDR3, as DNA: TGTGCCAGCAGTTTACCCCCTGAGAGGAATCAGCCCCAGCATTTT. Its protein product is CASSLPPERNQPQHF.

J is TRBJ2-3 and V is TRBV6-5; 8 bases agree with TRBD1. This CDR3 has 15 residues. CDR1 MNHEY and CDR2 SVGAGI come from the germline V gene. Losses at the gene ends were 2 bases for V and 2 bases for J; bases not matched to a gene: 3. The CDR3 protein is CASSYLDRVTDTQYF. CDR3 nucleotides: TGTGCCAGCAGTTACCTGGACAGGGTCACAGATACGCAGTATTTT.

The genes are TRBV11-3 and TRBJ2-5, with TRBD2 identical over 15 bases. J was trimmed by 0 bases and V by 5 bases; bases with no gene match: 10. CDR1 and CDR2 from the germline V gene are SGHNT and YENEEA. CDR3 length: 19 amino acids. CDR3 region: CASSPGLAGGPLYQETQYF. CDR3 coding DNA: TGTGCCAGCAGCCCCGGACTAGCGGGGGGGCCTTTGTACCAAGAGACCCAGTACTTC.

The J gene is TRBJ2-7, the V gene TRBV5-8; D is unresolved. Germline V gene data show CDR1 as SGHTS and CDR2 as YDEGEE. CDR3 length equals 13 residues. Trimming pared 0 bases from V and 2 bases from J, leaving 6 bases between. Here the CDR3 reads CASSLGSTYEQYF. The CDR3 DNA is TGTGCCAGCAGCTTGGGCAGTACCTACGAGCAGTACTTC.

The V and J genes are TRBV5-5 and TRBJ2-7; 16 nucleotides line up with TRBD2. With 5 bases clipped from V and 2 bases from J, the junction kept 7 bases outside the gene matches. The CDR3 runs to 17 residues. The V gene's germline CDR1 is SGHKS and CDR2 YYEKEE (reference sequence). In nucleotides, the CDR3 is TGTGCCAGCAGACCGGGACTAGCGGGAGGGGCGACCTACGAGCAGTACTTC. This codes for CASRPGLAGGATYEQYF.

The gene calls are TRBV11-2 and TRBJ1-2, with 7 positions matching TRBD1. The trim removed 1 base at V and 4 bases at J, leaving 3 bases unmatched. CDR1 and CDR2 (germline): SGHAT, FQNNGV. This CDR3 has 14 residues. CDR3 sequence (DNA): TGTGCCAGCAGCTTAGCGACAGGGCGCTATGGCTACACCTTC. The encoded protein is CASSLATGRYGYTF.

The chain employs TRBV4-1 and TRBJ1-3; 8 bases align to TRBD1. J was trimmed by 5 bases and V by 4 bases; bases with no gene match: 13. Germline values: CDR1 MGHRA, CDR2 YSYEKL. CDR3 length: 17 residues. The CDR3 DNA is TGCGCCAGCAGCCCTAAAGGAGGACAGGGTGTTCGAAACACCATATATTTT. Translation gives CASSPKGGQGVRNTIYF.

The chain combines TRBV14 with TRBJ1-1, with D tentatively TRBD1 (6 bases). CDR3 length equals 16 residues. The V end was cut by 6 bases, the J end by 1 base, with 18 bases between. From germline, CDR1 is SGHDN and CDR2 FVKESK. This chain's CDR3 is CASSLKPRGRNTEAFF. DNA of the CDR3: TGTGCCAGCAGTCTTAAACCGCGGGGGCGGAACACTGAAGCTTTCTTT.

This clone has only one observation. The V gene is TRBV6-1, the J gene TRBJ1-1; possible D gene TRBD1, 5 bases. The CDR3 contains 14 residues. V shed 8 bases and J shed 1 base, with 14 bases lying between them. In germline, CDR1 is MNHNS, CDR2 SASEGT. CDR3 DNA sequence: TGTGCCAGCGTCCACAGGAGAGGGAACACTGAAGCTTTCTTT. As protein: CASVHRRGNTEAFF.

This chain links TRBV7-2 with TRBJ2-3; the match to TRBD1 covers 8 bases. The CDR3 loop spans 15 amino acids. Germline V gene data show CDR1 as SGHTA and CDR2 as FQGNSA. Germline trimming cut 8 bases from V and 3 bases from J; bases unmatched to any gene: 10. The CDR3 DNA follows: TGTGCCAGCGTCTACCGGACAGGGAAGACAGATACGCAGTATTTT. Protein sequence: CASVYRTGKTDTQYF.

V usage is TRBV4-3 and J usage is TRBJ2-4; 10 bases agree with TRBD2. Germline loops: CDR1 LGHNA, CDR2 YSLEER. The CDR3 spans 18 residues. Trimming at V came to 0 bases and at J to 0 bases, leaving 5 bases not matched to a gene. The CDR3 nucleotides are TGCGCCAGCAGCCAAGAAGCAACTAGCGGGGTAGCCAAAAACATTCAGTACTTC. Translating gives CASSQEATSGVAKNIQYF.

The CDR3 region has the DNA TGTGCCAGCACCACTAGGGAGGTCGGAAACACCATATATTTT. Translated, it gives CASTTREVGNTIYF. The chain uses TRBV28 and TRBJ1-3; D unresolved. V was trimmed by 7 bases and J by 4 bases, leaving 14 bases between them. There are 14 residues in the CDR3. The germline gives CDR1 MDHEN, CDR2 SYDVKM.

V usage is TRBV6-5 and J usage is TRBJ2-7; D possibly corresponds to TRBD1 (6 bases). Germline CDR1 is MNHEY and CDR2 is SVGAGI. V lost 8 bases to trimming and J lost 5 bases, with 16 bases between them. The CDR3 runs to 13 residues. The CDR3 DNA is TGTGCCAGCCGTCGCCACAGACAGGACGAGCAGTACTTC. Protein product: CASRRHRQDEQYF.

The V call is TRBV7-9, the J call TRBJ2-1; D perhaps matches TRBD1 (6 bases). The V gene's germline CDR1 is SEHNR and CDR2 FQNEAQ (reference sequence). This CDR3 has 13 amino acids. Trimming pared 4 bases from V and 4 bases from J, leaving 8 bases between. The CDR3 bases are TGTGCCAGCAGCTCTGGACAGTACAATGAGCAGTTCTTC. Translation gives CASSSGQYNEQFF.

The rearrangement uses TRBV27 and TRBJ2-1; 7 nucleotides agree with TRBD2. Germline V CDR1 and CDR2: MNHEY, SMNVEV (reference sequence). After removal of 0 bases from V and 1 base from J, the junction contained 3 bases not matched to a gene. The CDR3 length is 16 residues. The CDR3 sequence: CASSLSARGSYNEQFF. CDR3 nucleotide sequence: TGTGCCAGCAGTTTATCTGCGCGGGGGTCCTACAATGAGCAGTTCTTC.

V is TRBV7-9 and J is TRBJ1-1, with a possible D match to TRBD1 (5 bases). V dropped 5 bases and J dropped 5 bases, with 18 bases sitting between them. Germline CDR1 SEHNR, CDR2 FQNEAQ (reference sequence). CDR3 length equals 15 residues. The CDR3 sequence: CASSNQTLQGTEAFF. CDR3 DNA sequence: TGTGCCAGCAGCAACCAGACACTTCAGGGAACTGAAGCTTTCTTT.

The V gene is TRBV7-2, the J gene TRBJ2-7; 15 positions match TRBD2. V dropped 1 base and J dropped 2; count of bases not matched to a gene: 9. CDR3 length equals 19 residues. Germline V gene sequence: CDR1 SGHTA, CDR2 FQGNSA. The CDR3 bases are TGTGCCAGCAGCTTAGGGGGACTAGCGGGAGGTCTCCCAACCTACGAGCAGTACTTC. Protein sequence: CASSLGGLAGGLPTYEQYF. The full variable domain, completed using reference TRBV7-2 and TRBJ2-7, is GAGVSQSPSNKVTEKGKDVELRCDPISGHTALYWYRQSLGQGLEFLIYFQGNSAPDKSGLPSDRFSAERTGGSVSTLTIQRTQQEDSAVYLCASSLGGLAGGLPTYEQYFGPGTRLTVT.

The chain recombines TRBV7-9 with TRBJ1-2; tentative D call: TRBD1 (5 bases). This CDR3 contains 14 residues. From germline, CDR1 is SEHNR and CDR2 FQNEAQ (reference sequence). Trimming shortened V by 5 bases and J by 4 bases, and 14 bases separated the two germline ends. The CDR3 DNA reads as TGTGCCAGCAGCCTAAATACGACAGTCTATGGCTACACCTTC. Translated: CASSLNTTVYGYTF.

The chain's CDR3 is CASSIQLAGGPEADTQYF. The CDR3, as DNA: TGTGCCAGCAGCATCCAACTAGCGGGAGGGCCTGAGGCAGATACGCAGTATTTT. The chain is built from TRBV9 and TRBJ2-3, with TRBD2 identical over 13 bases. Germline V gene sequence: CDR1 SGDLS, CDR2 YYNGEE. Losses at the gene ends were 4 bases for V and 4 bases for J; bases not matched to a gene: 12. CDR3 length: 18 residues.

The gene calls are TRBV7-9 and TRBJ1-1; 9 nucleotides line up with TRBD1. V lost 1 base and J lost 2; bases outside the gene matches: 5. Germline V gene lookup returns CDR1 SEHNR and CDR2 FQNEAQ (reference sequence). This CDR3 region has 16 residues. CDR3 sequence reads: CASSLERTGENTEAFF. CDR3 nucleotide sequence: TGTGCCAGCAGCTTAGAGCGGACAGGGGAAAACACTGAAGCTTTCTTT. The variable domain in full, completed from reference TRBV7-9 and TRBJ1-1, reads DTGVSQNPRHKITKRGQNVTFRCDPISEHNRLYWYRQTLGQGPEFLTYFQNEAQLEKSRLLSDRFSAERPKGSFSTLEIQRTEQGDSAMYLCASSLERTGENTEAFFGQGTRLTVV.

This clone was detected only a few times. The chain couples TRBV4-3 to TRBJ2-3, with 8 bases that match TRBD1. Germline V CDR1 and CDR2: LGHNA, YSLEER. The CDR3 totals 16 residues. Trimming took 3 bases from V and 4 from J; bases not matched to a gene: 9. The CDR3 region is CASSQFRGPRADTQYF. Written as DNA, the CDR3 is TGCGCCAGCAGCCAGTTCAGGGGGCCCAGGGCAGATACGCAGTATTTT.

The chain has TRBV6-4 and TRBJ2-3, with D perhaps TRBD2 (5 bases). The germline V gene encodes CDR1 MRHNA and CDR2 SNTAGT. There are 18 residues in the CDR3. V lost 5 bases and J lost 0, with 21 bases in between. DNA of the CDR3: TGTGCCAGCAGTAAAGAGGGTTTTAAGCCCGGAAGCACAGATACGCAGTATTTT. Translated, it gives CASSKEGFKPGSTDTQYF.

CDR3 DNA sequence: TGTGCCAGCAGCTTAGCGCGTCAGCGGGGGCTGGCGGAGACCCAGTACTTC. Encoded protein: CASSLARQRGLAETQYF. This chain connects TRBV7-6 to TRBJ2-5, with 8 bases lining up with TRBD2. Germline V gene lookup returns CDR1 SGHVS and CDR2 FNYEAQ. The CDR3 consists of 17 residues. Unmatched junction bases numbered 11, after V lost 0 bases and J lost 5 bases.

This clone appeared a single time. J is TRBJ2-1 and V is TRBV10-3; tentatively, D is TRBD2 (5 bases). Germline assignment: CDR1 ENHRY and CDR2 SYGVKD. The ends were cut back, 3 bases at V and 8 bases at J, with 17 bases in the middle. The CDR3 spans 15 residues. The CDR3 spells CAISEAAVISYEQFF. As DNA, the CDR3 is TGTGCCATCAGTGAAGCGGCAGTAATCTCGTATGAGCAGTTCTTC.